Here is one TCR beta chain with its context. As yet, its antigen is unknown. The length of the CDR3 is 15 residues. J was trimmed by 7 bases and V by 4 bases; bases with no gene match: 9. From germline, CDR1 is MNHNS and CDR2 SASEGT. This sample was taken from a study of shared clonotypes between healthy human individuals. Using immunoSEQ multiplex PCR, the repertoire was profiled, and TCRdb retains in-frame clones only, with some absent. The sample includes some 1.5 million clones, around 97% seen only once; the top ten take approximately 1.1%. Regarding the study as a whole: Naive subsets generally had larger estimated richness than memory subsets. Donor clonotype sharing was expected to depend on sequencing depth.

The chain is built from TRBV6-1 and TRBJ2-7, with TRBD2 identical over 11 bases. The source is a man aged 30 to 45 in good health. The specimen sequenced was naive CD4+ T cells sorted from blood. Subset in this sample: CD45RA+ positively selected. The CDR3 spells CASSGATSGILEQYF. As DNA, the CDR3 is TGTGCCAGCAGTGGCGCGACTAGCGGGATCTTGGAGCAGTACTTC.